This T cell receptor (beta chain) is from a study of graft-versus-host responses after intestinal transplantation. Study-wide context: Recipients were given multivisceral, liver-intestinal, or isolated intestinal transplants. Broader study findings: Some GvH clones appeared in ileal mucosa or blood before recipient bone marrow. The highest levels of circulating GvH clones went along with early declines in HvG clones after transplant.

Only in-frame clones appear in the TCRdb table, and some are missing; sequencing was by immunoSEQ multiplex PCR. This table has fewer than 85,000 clones, just under 95% appearing once. Worth noting for this clone: The antigen is unknown.

Deletions cut 0 bases from V and 1 base from J, with 3 bases between. This CDR3 comprises 13 residues. The V gene's germline CDR1 is MNHEY and CDR2 SMNVEV (reference sequence). Sequencing used unstimulated CD8+ T cells sorted from spleen or lymph node cells, obtained before intestinal transplant. The clonotype was recovered from a human donor who received an intestinal transplant. The chain is built from TRBV27 and TRBJ1-1; no clear D. CDR3 loop: CASSLSPNTEAFF. The CDR3 region has the DNA TGTGCCAGCAGTTTATCTCCGAACACTGAAGCTTTCTTT.